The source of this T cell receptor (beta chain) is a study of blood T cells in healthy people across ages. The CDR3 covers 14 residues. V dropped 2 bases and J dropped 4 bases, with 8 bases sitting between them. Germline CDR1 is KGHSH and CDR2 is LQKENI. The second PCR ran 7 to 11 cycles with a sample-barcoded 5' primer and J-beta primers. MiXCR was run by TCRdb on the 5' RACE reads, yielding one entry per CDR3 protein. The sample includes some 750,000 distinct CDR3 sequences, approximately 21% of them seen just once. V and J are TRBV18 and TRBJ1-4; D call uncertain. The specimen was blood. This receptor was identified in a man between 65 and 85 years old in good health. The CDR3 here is CASSPSGLNEKLFF. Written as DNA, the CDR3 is TGTGCCAGCTCACCATCGGGTCTTAATGAAAAACTGTTTTTT.